This is a list of T cell receptor beta chains from one sample in a study of blood T cell repertoires in COVID-19. Sequenced by immunoSEQ multiplex PCR; TCRdb stores in-frame clones only, minus some. The table shows about 86,000 clones, with around 89% occurring only once. Sequencing input: PBMCs or T cells enriched from blood (not recorded which). Receptors were obtained from a woman aged 45-60 years with acute COVID-19. CDR3s include the opening cysteine and the closing phenylalanine or tryptophan. The D gene is left open where the match is weak. Part of the rows lack a size; the others show once, few, many or a class for expanded clones.

>16|TRBJ2-1|NA|TRBV7-2|TRBD2
TGTGCCAGCAGCACCAGGACTAGCGAAACCTACAATGAGCAGTTCTTC
CASSTRTSETYNEQFF
>14|TRBJ2-1|NA|TRBV30|TRBD2
TGTGCCTGGTCGAAGGGACTAGCAGACAATGAGCAGTTCTTC
CAWSKGLADNEQFF
>15|TRBJ1-5|NA|TRBV5-5|NA
TGTGCCAGCAGCTCCACGGACAGTCTTAATCAGCCCCAGCATTTT
CASSSTDSLNQPQHF
>16|TRBJ2-5|NA|TRBV25-1|TRBD2
TGTGCCAGCAGTGCCCCGGGACTAGCGGAGGGGGGGACCCAGTACTTC
CASSAPGLAEGGTQYF
>16|TRBJ1-1|NA|TRBV5-4|NA
TGTGCCAGCAGCTTGGCCAATAGGGCAGGGGAAGCTGAAGCTTTCTTT
CASSLANRAGEAEAFF
>14|TRBJ2-2|NA|TRBV30|TRBD1
TGTGCCTGGACCGGGACAGGGGGTACCGGGGAGCTGTTTTTT
CAWTGTGGTGELFF
>13|TRBJ2-3|NA|TRBV11-3|NA
TGTGCCAGCAGCTTCGCGCAGGGAGATACGCAGTATTTT
CASSFAQGDTQYF
>15|TRBJ2-2|NA|TRBV27|TRBD2
TGTGCCAGCAGTTTGGGGAGGGGAATCATCTGGGAGCTGTTTTTT
CASSLGRGIIWELFF
>15|TRBJ1-3|NA|TRBV2|TRBD1
TGTGCCAGCACAACTAGACAGGGGGCTGGAAACACCATATATTTT
CASTTRQGAGNTIYF
>13|TRBJ2-5|NA|TRBV6-4|NA
TGTGCCAGTGCCCAAGCAGCGGAAGAGACCCAGTACTTC
CASAQAAEETQYF
>16|TRBJ1-5|NA|TRBV7-8|TRBD1
TGTGCCAGCAGCCTAAGATCGACAGGGCAGAATCAGCCCCAGCATTTT
CASSLRSTGQNQPQHF
>15|TRBJ1-5|NA|TRBV5-1|NA
TGCGCCAGCAGCTTGTACCCAGGGGTCAATCAGCCCCAGCATTTT
CASSLYPGVNQPQHF
>13|TRBJ1-1|few|TRBV12-3/TRBV12-4|NA
TGTGCCAGCAGTCTCCAAGCGAGCACTGAAGCTTTCTTT
CASSLQASTEAFF
>16|TRBJ1-2|NA|TRBV3-1/TRBV3-2|NA
TGTGCCAGCAGCCAAGATTATCGCTACTCTAACTATGGCTACACCTTC
CASSQDYRYSNYGYTF
>15|TRBJ2-7|NA|TRBV11-2|NA
TGTGCCAGCAGCTTAGCGGCCGGAACAGACCTCGAGCAGTACTTC
CASSLAAGTDLEQYF
>11|TRBJ2-5|few|TRBV3-1/TRBV3-2|NA
TGTGCCAGCAGCCGAGACTTCACCCAGTACTTC
CASSRDFTQYF
>17|TRBJ2-2|NA|TRBV9|TRBD2
TGTGCCAGCAGCGAAAGGGGCGCGGGAGGAACCACCGGGGAGCTGTTTTTT
CASSERGAGGTTGELFF
>14|TRBJ1-1|NA|TRBV19|NA
TGTGCCAGTAGTATGTCGGCCAGGGCCACTGAAGCTTTCTTT
CASSMSARATEAFF
>16|TRBJ1-3|NA|TRBV15|NA
TGTGCCACCAGCAGAGATGTGTCCAGGGGTGGAAACACCATATATTTT
CATSRDVSRGGNTIYF
>14|TRBJ2-7|few|TRBV5-1|TRBD1
TGCGCCAGCACCGGGACAGGGGGCCTCTACGAGCAGTACTTC
CASTGTGGLYEQYF
>16|TRBJ1-3|NA|TRBV4-1|NA
TGCGCCAGCAGCCAAGAACCGGGAATCTCTGGAAACACCATATATTTT
CASSQEPGISGNTIYF
>14|TRBJ2-1|once|TRBV7-9|TRBD2
TGTGCCAGCAGTTCCTTAGCGGGAGTCAATGAGCAGTTCTTC
CASSSLAGVNEQFF
>19|TRBJ2-7|NA|TRBV1|NA
TGCACCAGCAGCCAAATAATTTCATTCCGACTAGCGAGAGCCTACGAGCAGTACTTC
CTSSQIISFRLARAYEQYF
>13|TRBJ1-6|NA|TRBV27|TRBD1
TGTGCCAGCAGTTCGACAGGGGATCGGCCCCTCCACTTT
CASSSTGDRPLHF
>14|TRBJ2-7|NA|TRBV27|NA
TGTGCCAGCAGTTTATATGCGGCGTCCTACGAGCAGTACTTC
CASSLYAASYEQYF
>15|TRBJ2-1|NA|TRBV5-4|TRBD2
TGTGCCAGCAGCTTAATCGCGGGAGACAACAATGAGCAGTTCTTC
CASSLIAGDNNEQFF